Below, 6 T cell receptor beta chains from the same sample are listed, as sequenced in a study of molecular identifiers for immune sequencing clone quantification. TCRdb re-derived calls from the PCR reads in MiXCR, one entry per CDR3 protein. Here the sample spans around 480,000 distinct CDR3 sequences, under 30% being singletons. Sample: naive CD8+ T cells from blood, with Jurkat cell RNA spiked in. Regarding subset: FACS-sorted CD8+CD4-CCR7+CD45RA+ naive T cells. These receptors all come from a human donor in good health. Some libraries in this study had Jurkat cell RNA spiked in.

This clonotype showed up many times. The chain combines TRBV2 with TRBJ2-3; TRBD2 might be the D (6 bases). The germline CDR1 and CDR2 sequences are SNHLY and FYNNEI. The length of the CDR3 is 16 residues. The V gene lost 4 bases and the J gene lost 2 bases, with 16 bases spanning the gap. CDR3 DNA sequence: TGTGCCAGCAGTGTGGGGCGGGGAACGTCCACAGATACGCAGTATTTT. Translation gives CASSVGRGTSTDTQYF.

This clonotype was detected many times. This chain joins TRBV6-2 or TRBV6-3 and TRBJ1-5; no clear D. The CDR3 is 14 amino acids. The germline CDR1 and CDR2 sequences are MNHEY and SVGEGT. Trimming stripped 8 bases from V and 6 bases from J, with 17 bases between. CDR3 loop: CASVPALGIQPQHF. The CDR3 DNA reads TGTGCCAGCGTTCCTGCCTTGGGTATTCAGCCCCAGCATTTT.

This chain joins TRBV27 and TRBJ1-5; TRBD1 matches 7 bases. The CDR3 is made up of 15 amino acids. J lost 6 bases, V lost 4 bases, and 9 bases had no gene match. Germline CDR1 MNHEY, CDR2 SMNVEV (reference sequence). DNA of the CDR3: TGTGCCAGCAGTTCCAACAGGGGCCCCCCTCAGCCCCAGCATTTT. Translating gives CASSSNRGPPQPQHF.

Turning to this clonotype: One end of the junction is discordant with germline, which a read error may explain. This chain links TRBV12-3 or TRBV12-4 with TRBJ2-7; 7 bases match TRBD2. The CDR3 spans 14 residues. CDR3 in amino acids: CASSIPGGWGEQCF. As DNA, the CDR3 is TGTGCCAGCAGCATCCCGGGAGGATGGGGAGAGCAGTGCTTC.

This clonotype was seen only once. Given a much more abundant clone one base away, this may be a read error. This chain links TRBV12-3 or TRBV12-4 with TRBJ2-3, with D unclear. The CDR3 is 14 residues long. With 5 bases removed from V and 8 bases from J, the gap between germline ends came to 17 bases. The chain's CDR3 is CASSQRVGSGTQYF. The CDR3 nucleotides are TGTGCCAGCAGTCAACGGGTCGGATCAGGTACGCAGTATTTT.

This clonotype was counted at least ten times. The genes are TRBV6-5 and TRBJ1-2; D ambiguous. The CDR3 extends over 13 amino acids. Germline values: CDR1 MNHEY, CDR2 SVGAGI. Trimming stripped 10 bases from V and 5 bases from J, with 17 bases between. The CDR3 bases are TGTGCCACGGCGCCAAACAGATTATATGGCTACACCTTC. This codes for CATAPNRLYGYTF.